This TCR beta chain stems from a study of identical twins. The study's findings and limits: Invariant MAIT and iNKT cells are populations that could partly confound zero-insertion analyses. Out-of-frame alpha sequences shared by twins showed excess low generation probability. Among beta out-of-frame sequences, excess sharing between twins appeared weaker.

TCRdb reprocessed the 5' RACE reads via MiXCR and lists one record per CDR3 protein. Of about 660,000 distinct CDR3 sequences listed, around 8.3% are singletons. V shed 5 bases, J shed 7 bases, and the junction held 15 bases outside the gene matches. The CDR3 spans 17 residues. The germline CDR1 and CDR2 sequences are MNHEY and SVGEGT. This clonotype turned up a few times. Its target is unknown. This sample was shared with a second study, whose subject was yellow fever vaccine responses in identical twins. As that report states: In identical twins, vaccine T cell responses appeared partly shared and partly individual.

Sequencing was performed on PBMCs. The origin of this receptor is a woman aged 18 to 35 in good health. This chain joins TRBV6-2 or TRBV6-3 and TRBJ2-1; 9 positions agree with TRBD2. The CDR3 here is CASSRPVGSGSYNEQFF. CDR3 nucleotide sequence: TGTGCCAGCAGTCGGCCCGTGGGTAGCGGGAGTTATAATGAGCAGTTCTTC.